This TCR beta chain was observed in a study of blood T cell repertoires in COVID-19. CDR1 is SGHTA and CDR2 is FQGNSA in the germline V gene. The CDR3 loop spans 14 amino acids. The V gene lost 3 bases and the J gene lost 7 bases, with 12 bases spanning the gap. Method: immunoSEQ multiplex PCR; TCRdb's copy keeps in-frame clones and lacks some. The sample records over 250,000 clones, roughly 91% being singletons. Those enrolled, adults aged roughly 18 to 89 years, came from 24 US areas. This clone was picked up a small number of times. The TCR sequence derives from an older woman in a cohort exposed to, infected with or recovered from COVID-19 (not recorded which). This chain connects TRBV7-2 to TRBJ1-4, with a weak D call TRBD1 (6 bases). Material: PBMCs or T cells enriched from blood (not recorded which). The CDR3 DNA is TGTGCCAGCAGCTTCCAGGGGATGGGTGAAAAACTGTTTTTT. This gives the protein CASSFQGMGEKLFF.